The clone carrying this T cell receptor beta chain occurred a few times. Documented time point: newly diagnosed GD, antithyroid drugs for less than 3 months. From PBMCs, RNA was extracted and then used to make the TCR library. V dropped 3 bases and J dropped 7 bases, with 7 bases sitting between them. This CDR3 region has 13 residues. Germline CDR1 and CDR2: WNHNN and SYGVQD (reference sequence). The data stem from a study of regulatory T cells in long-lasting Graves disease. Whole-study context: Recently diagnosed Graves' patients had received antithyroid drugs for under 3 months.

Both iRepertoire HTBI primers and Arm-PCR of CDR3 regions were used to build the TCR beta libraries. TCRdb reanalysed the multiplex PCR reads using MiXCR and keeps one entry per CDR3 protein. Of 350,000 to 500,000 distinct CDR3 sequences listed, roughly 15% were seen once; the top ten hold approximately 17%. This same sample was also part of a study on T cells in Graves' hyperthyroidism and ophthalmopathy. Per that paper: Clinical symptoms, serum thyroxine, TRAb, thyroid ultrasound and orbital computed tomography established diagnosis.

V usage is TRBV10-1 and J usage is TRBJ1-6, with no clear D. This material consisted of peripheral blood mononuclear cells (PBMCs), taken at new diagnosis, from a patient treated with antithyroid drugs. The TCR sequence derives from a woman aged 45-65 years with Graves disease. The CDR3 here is CASSESRNSPLHF. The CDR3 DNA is TGCGCCAGCAGTGAATCCAGGAATTCACCCCTCCACTTT.